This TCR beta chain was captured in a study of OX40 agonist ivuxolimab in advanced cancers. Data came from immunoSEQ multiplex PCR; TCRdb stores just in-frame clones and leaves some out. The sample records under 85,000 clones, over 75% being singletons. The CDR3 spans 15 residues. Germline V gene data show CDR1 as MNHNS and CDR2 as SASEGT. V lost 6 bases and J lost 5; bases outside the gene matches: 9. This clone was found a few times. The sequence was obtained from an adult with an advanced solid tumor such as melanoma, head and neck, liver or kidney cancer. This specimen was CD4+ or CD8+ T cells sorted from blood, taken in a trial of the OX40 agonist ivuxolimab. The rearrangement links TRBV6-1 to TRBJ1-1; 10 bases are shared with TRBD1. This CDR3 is CASRGDRGRMTEAFF. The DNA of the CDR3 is TGTGCCAGCAGGGGTGACAGGGGGCGGATGACTGAAGCTTTCTTT.